This T cell receptor beta chain was sequenced in a study of blood T cell repertoires in COVID-19. Study at large: COVID-19 samples from acute and convalescent phases originated in the United States, Italy and Spain.

Patients at the Seattle site were enrolled during active infection and followed longitudinally. Authors' analysis steps: Estimates of nucleated cell counts were drawn from the amplification of reference gene primers. TCRdb's copy holds only in-frame clones and misses some; the assay was immunoSEQ multiplex PCR. V, J and clone size reflect that table, while D and trimming were determined from the DNA. Here the sample spans about 97,000 clones, approximately 86% being singletons. The TCR was taken from a man in his fifties or sixties with COVID-19, enrolled during active disease. Material: peripheral blood.

CDR3: CAGSDGAEDTQYF. CDR3 in DNA: TGTGCGGGCTCCGATGGGGCCGAGGATACGCAGTATTTT. This sequence joins TRBV9 and TRBJ2-3; possible D gene TRBD1, 5 bases. The CDR3 covers 13 residues. Germline CDR1 SGDLS, CDR2 YYNGEE.